Listed below are T cell receptor beta chains from one sample, sequenced in a study of blood T cell repertoires in COVID-19. Sequencing was performed with immunoSEQ multiplex PCR; in TCRdb, only in-frame clones are kept and a portion is missing. The sample has over 120,000 clones; 87% are singletons. Sample: peripheral blood. All receptors derive from a woman aged 45-59 years with acute or convalescent COVID-19. The CDR3 runs from the conserved cysteine through the conserved F or W. Fields, in order: CDR3 DNA, CDR3 protein, V gene, clone size, D gene, J gene. A D gene is named only where the DNA matches it firmly. The listing skips clone size in some rows; elsewhere it reads once, few, many or a size class.

TGTGCCAGCAGCTTCCAGGGGGCTTTAGGTACGCAGTATTTT CASSFQGALGTQYF TRBV13 - TRBD1 TRBJ2-3
TGTGCCAGCAGCCCCAGGGTGAGCACTGAAGCTTTCTTT CASSPRVSTEAFF TRBV11-2 - - TRBJ1-1
TGTGCCAGCAGTGAAGAACTAGGTTCCCACGAGCAGTACTTC CASSEELGSHEQYF TRBV6-4 - - TRBJ2-7
TGTGCCAGCAGCCCCCCGGACCGGGGGTTTTACGAGCAGTACTTC CASSPPDRGFYEQYF TRBV7-6 once - TRBJ2-7
TGTGCCAGCTCACCCGCCAGGGGCATGGGCTATGGCTACACCTTC CASSPARGMGYGYTF TRBV18 - - TRBJ1-2
TGCGCCAGCAGCTTTGCCCCGACAGGGGGCTATTTAGGCAATCAGCCCCAGCATTTT CASSFAPTGGYLGNQPQHF TRBV5-1 - TRBD1 TRBJ1-5
TGTGCCAGCAGCTTAGAGACTAGCTCCTACAATGAGCAGTTCTTC CASSLETSSYNEQFF TRBV11-3 - - TRBJ2-1
TGTGCCAGCAGCTTAGCTGCGGGAAGCCAAGAGACCCAGTACTTC CASSLAAGSQETQYF TRBV7-2 - - TRBJ2-5
TGTGCCAGCTCATACACCGGCAATCAGCCCCAGCATTTT CASSYTGNQPQHF TRBV6-5 - - TRBJ1-5
TGCAGTGCCGCAGTCCGAGATACGCAGTATTTT CSAAVRDTQYF TRBV20-1 - - TRBJ2-3
TGCGCCAGCAGTCCCCGGGGAAATTCACCCCTCCACTTT CASSPRGNSPLHF TRBV23-1 many - TRBJ1-6
TGTGCCAGCAGCCGTACAGGGAGCTCCTATAATTCACCCCTCCACTTT CASSRTGSSYNSPLHF TRBV12-1 - - TRBJ1-6
TGTGCCAGCAGCGCTATTGACACCGGGGAGCTGTTTTTT CASSAIDTGELFF TRBV7-3 - - TRBJ2-2
TGTGCCTGGACAGGGATCTATGGCTACACCTTC CAWTGIYGYTF TRBV30 - - TRBJ1-2
TGTGCCAGCAGCCAAGAACTTAGCGGGGGATTAATGGGGGAGCAGTACTTC CASSQELSGGLMGEQYF TRBV14 - TRBD2 TRBJ2-7
TGTGCCAGCAGCATCCCCGAACTTGAGGGTTTCTTT CASSIPELEGFF TRBV21-1 - - TRBJ1-1
TGTGCCATCACCCCGGGACAGGGGGCTTTCAGGAACACTGAAGCTTTCTTT CAITPGQGAFRNTEAFF TRBV10-3 - TRBD1 TRBJ1-1
TGTGCCTGGTCCCGGCCCGGGAACTCAGCTATAGGAGCTTTCTTT CAWSRPGNSAIGAFF TRBV30 - - TRBJ1-1
TGTGCCAGCAGCGTAGCCCCGACAGGGGAGACCCAGTACTTC CASSVAPTGETQYF TRBV9 - TRBD1 TRBJ2-5
TGTGCCAGCAGTGCCCGGACAGGGGAGTTCCTAGTATATCAGCCCCAGCATTTT CASSARTGEFLVYQPQHF TRBV6-4 - TRBD1 TRBJ1-5
TGTGCCAGCAGCTTATTGGGCCCGAACACTGAAGCTTTCTTT CASSLLGPNTEAFF TRBV7-9 - - TRBJ1-1
TGCAGCGCCCCCGAGGGAGGAACCTACACCTTC CSAPEGGTYTF TRBV29-1 - - TRBJ1-2
TGTGCCAGCAGTCCTGGACAGTACACTGAAGCTTTCTTT CASSPGQYTEAFF TRBV6-5 - - TRBJ1-1
TGCGCCAGCAGCCTTGGACTAGCGGGGGGATCCACAGATACGCAGTATTTT CASSLGLAGGSTDTQYF TRBV4-1 - TRBD2 TRBJ2-3
TGTGCCAGCAGTGAAGCTCAGGGTTCCGGGGCCAACGTCCTGACTTTC CASSEAQGSGANVLTF TRBV6-1 - - TRBJ2-6